This TCR beta chain stems from a study of patients and donors after allogeneic stem cell transplantation. TCRdb re-derived calls from the RT-PCR reads in MiXCR, one entry per CDR3 protein. The sample has about a million distinct CDR3 sequences, over 15% seen once. V was clipped by 6 bases and J by 1 base, with 19 bases between them. Germline V gene lookup returns CDR1 SGHDT and CDR2 YYEEEE. CDR3 size: 16 residues. The TCR sequence derives from a human donor who was either an allogeneic HSCT recipient or a stem cell or donor lymphocyte infusion donor (not recorded which). It is not recorded whose cells these are; they may come from a transplant donor. Sequencing was carried out using blood, either unsorted or a sorted T cell fraction (not recorded which). V and J are TRBV5-6 and TRBJ1-1; D uncertain. CDR3 DNA: TGTGCCAGCATTGGGAGGGTCCCTAGTAGGAACACTGAAGCTTTCTTT. Translation gives CASIGRVPSRNTEAFF.